The text below deals with one T cell receptor (beta chain). Its target is unknown. TCRdb keeps only in-frame clones here, not all; method: immunoSEQ multiplex PCR. The sample consists of approximately 120,000 clones, roughly 89% of them appearing once. The data were taken from a study of T cell responses to AZD1222 COVID-19 vaccine. The study's findings and limits: Of the AZD1222 recipients, only five or six were seropositive at baseline. White British ancestry dominated among donors, who included more females, and clonal diversity was possibly underestimated.

Germline V CDR1 and CDR2: SEHNR, FQNEAQ (reference sequence). V was pared by 3 bases and J by 1 base, with 3 bases of the junction left unmatched. The CDR3 loop spans 15 amino acids. V is TRBV7-9 and J is TRBJ2-3; 8 bases match TRBD1. This specimen was peripheral blood, taken on day 0 of MenACWY control vaccination. The sequence came from an adult in good health. The CDR3 spells CASSFVTGGTDTQYF. The CDR3 DNA sequence: TGTGCCAGCAGCTTCGTGACAGGGGGCACAGATACGCAGTATTTT.